Following are 22 T cell receptor beta chains from one sample sequenced in a study of blood T cells in healthy people across ages. Then a second PCR, running roughly 7 to 11 cycles, was carried out with a sample-barcoded 5' primer and a J-beta primer mix. TCRdb reanalysed the 5' RACE reads using MiXCR and keeps one entry per CDR3 protein. Of 1,800,000 or so distinct CDR3 sequences listed, around 42% are singletons. The sequenced material came from blood. These receptors all stem from a human donor in good health.

The chain couples TRBV4-2 to TRBJ1-1; D is undetermined. The CDR3 sequence is 15 residues long. The germline gives CDR1 LGHNA, CDR2 YNFKEQ. The V gene lost 4 bases and the J gene lost 2 bases, with 14 bases spanning the gap. CDR3 sequence (DNA): TGTGCCAGCAGCCGTGAACTGATGGATAACACTGAAGCTTTCTTT. This sequence encodes CASSRELMDNTEAFF.

Comments on this clonotype: A much larger clone sits a single nucleotide away, making a read error possible. V is TRBV29-1 and J is TRBJ2-7; 8 positions match TRBD2. CDR3 size: 16 residues. CDR1 is SQVTM, CDR2 ANQGSEA, per germline. V trimming: 2 bases; J trimming: 0 bases; junction bases outside the gene matches: 9. The CDR3 spells CSVEFSSGVHSYEQYF. As DNA, the CDR3 is TGCAGCGTTGAATTTAGTAGCGGGGTCCACTCCTACGAGCAGTACTTC.

The CDR3 spells CASSPRLVSEEQYF. DNA for the CDR3: TGCGCCAGCAGCCCCCGACTAGTCTCGGAAGAGCAGTACTTC. The chain is built from TRBV5-1 and TRBJ2-4, with D perhaps TRBD2 (6 bases). Between the trimmed V and J ends, which lost 4 bases and 13 bases, there was a span of 21 bases. The V gene's germline CDR1 is SGHRS and CDR2 YFSETQ. This CDR3 has 14 amino acids. The full variable domain, its missing parts supplied by reference TRBV5-1 and TRBJ2-4, is KAGVTQTPRYLIKTRGQQVTLSCSPISGHRSVSWYQQTPGQGLQFLFEYFSETQRNKGNFPGRFSGRQFSNSRSEMNVSTLELGDSALYLCASSPRLVSEEQYFGAGTRLSVL.

J is TRBJ2-7 and V is TRBV10-3; D may be TRBD1 or TRBD2 (5 bases each). The CDR3 consists of 13 residues. Trimming shortened V by 10 bases and J by 4 bases, and 17 bases separated the two germline ends. In germline, CDR1 is ENHRY, CDR2 SYGVKD. CDR3 region: CASNRDESYEQYF. Written as DNA, the CDR3 is TGTGCCAGCAATAGGGACGAGTCGTACGAGCAGTACTTC.

Of note for this clonotype: At one boundary the junction diverges from the germline segment, which might be a read error. The chain has TRBV7-7 and TRBJ2-2; D is uncertain. Per the germline V gene, CDR1 is SSHAT and CDR2 is FNYEAQ (reference sequence). The CDR3 consists of 14 residues. Here the CDR3 reads CASSIRHLRGELFF. The CDR3 DNA reads TGTGCTAGCAGCATAAGACATCTCAGAGGGGAGCTGTTTTTT.

The V gene is TRBV2, the J gene TRBJ2-2, with 7 bases aligning to TRBD2. The ends lost 5 bases at V and 0 bases at J; junction bases unmatched: 6. The CDR3 is 16 amino acids. CDR1 SNHLY and CDR2 FYNNEI come from the germline V gene. The CDR3 spells CASSPRDYPNTGELFF. Here the CDR3 DNA reads TGTGCCAGCAGTCCCCGGGACTATCCGAACACCGGGGAGCTGTTTTTT.

A note on this clonotype: An end of the junction does not agree with germline; a read error may underlie this. The chain employs TRBV24-1 and TRBJ2-5, with 7 nucleotides matching TRBD1. The J call may be mistaken, given a closer DNA end match to TRBJ2-7. Germline V CDR1 and CDR2: KGHDR, SFDVKD. This CDR3 is built from 14 residues. CDR3 sequence (DNA): TGTGCCGCCAGTGACCCCAACAGGGGCTACGAGCAGTACTTC. Its translation: CAASDPNRGYEQYF.

This chain links TRBV9 with TRBJ2-4; D is undetermined. Germline loops: CDR1 SGDLS, CDR2 YYNGEE. This CDR3 is built from 14 residues. V was clipped by 4 bases and J by 4 bases, with 12 bases between them. CDR3: CASSPFPSKNIQYF. The CDR3 DNA is TGTGCCAGCAGCCCATTTCCGTCAAAAAACATTCAGTACTTC.

The sample holds a few counts of this clonotype. V usage is TRBV12-3 or TRBV12-4 and J usage is TRBJ2-3; 10 nucleotides match TRBD1. The CDR3 is 16 residues long. The trim removed 5 bases at V and 2 bases at J, leaving 7 bases unmatched. The chain's CDR3 is CASSPGQGKNTDTQYF. The DNA of the CDR3 is TGTGCCAGCAGTCCGGGACAGGGGAAAAACACAGATACGCAGTATTTT.

The chain couples TRBV20-1 to TRBJ2-1, with D maybe TRBD2 (7 bases). V lost 3 bases, J lost 3 bases, and 12 bases lay in between. This CDR3 has 14 residues. Germline V gene lookup returns CDR1 DFQATT and CDR2 SNEGSKA (reference sequence). The CDR3 reads CSASRGGVYNEQFF. The CDR3 DNA reads as TGCAGTGCTAGTAGGGGGGGGGTCTACAATGAGCAGTTCTTC.

This clonotype was seen repeatedly, ten times or more. The chain links TRBV29-1 to TRBJ1-2; the D is unclear. From germline, CDR1 is SQVTM and CDR2 ANQGSEA. The CDR3 is made up of 14 amino acids. V was cut by 5 bases and J by 4 bases, with 17 bases left in between. The CDR3 nucleotides are TGCAGCGTTCCTAGCAACTCAGGATCCTATGGCTACACCTTC. Its translation: CSVPSNSGSYGYTF.

This CDR3 reads CSARDPRPAQETQYF. CDR3 coding DNA: TGCAGTGCTAGAGATCCCAGGCCGGCCCAAGAGACCCAGTACTTC. J is TRBJ2-5 and V is TRBV20-1, with D unresolved. The CDR3 loop spans 15 amino acids. Trimming took 0 bases from V and 1 from J, leaving 12 bases between them. Germline values: CDR1 DFQATT, CDR2 SNEGSKA (reference sequence).

This clonotype was counted ten times or more. The genes are TRBV12-3 or TRBV12-4 and TRBJ1-5; D gene uncertain. CDR3 size: 18 residues. Deletions cut 1 base from V and 6 bases from J, with 22 bases between. The CDR3 DNA reads TGTGCCAGCAGTTTAGGTCAGCGAGATGAATGGAGGGCTCAGCCCCAGCATTTT. It codes for CASSLGQRDEWRAQPQHF.

This clonotype was counted between two and nine times. The V call is TRBV6-6, the J call TRBJ1-6; 8 bases agree with TRBD1. The V gene end was trimmed by 4 bases and the J gene end by 5 bases; junction bases not matched to a gene: 7. The V gene's germline CDR1 is MNHNY and CDR2 SVGAGI (reference sequence). This CDR3 contains 16 residues. Written as DNA, the CDR3 is TGTGCCAGCAGTTCCGGCAAGGACAGGGATAATTCACCCCTCCACTTT. Amino acid sequence: CASSSGKDRDNSPLHF.

There are a few counts of this clonotype. This sequence joins TRBV9 and TRBJ2-1; D may be TRBD1 (6 bases). Trimming cost V 3 bases and J 10 bases, with 20 bases left between them. This CDR3 has 15 residues. CDR1 and CDR2 (germline): SGDLS, YYNGEE. Here the CDR3 reads CASSGTVTSLGEQFF. The CDR3 DNA follows: TGTGCCAGCAGCGGGACAGTAACCAGTTTGGGAGAGCAGTTCTTC.

This clonotype was found a few times. The chain uses TRBV11-2 and TRBJ2-5; D gene ambiguous. The DNA end is a closer match to TRBJ2-7, so the J assignment may be wrong. Germline CDR1 and CDR2: SGHAT and FQNNGV. The CDR3 length is 14 residues. CDR3 DNA: TGTGCCAGCAGCTCTATTAGGACCGTTTACGAGCAGTACTTC. This translates into CASSSIRTVYEQYF.

This rearrangement joins TRBV14 to TRBJ1-2, with unresolved D. The CDR3 spans 17 residues. Germline CDR1 is SGHDN and CDR2 is FVKESK. V was trimmed by 1 base and J by 6 bases, leaving 21 bases between them. The CDR3 protein is CASSQVVWVARVHGYTF. DNA of the CDR3: TGTGCCAGCAGCCAAGTTGTTTGGGTTGCACGAGTTCATGGCTACACCTTC.

The table lists this clonotype with a few counts. The J gene is TRBJ2-7, the V gene TRBV20-1; 7 bases line up with TRBD1. This CDR3 contains 12 residues. Germline V gene data show CDR1 as DFQATT and CDR2 as SNEGSKA (reference sequence). Unmatched junction bases numbered 3, after V lost 3 bases and J lost 4 bases. CDR3 in DNA: TGCAGTGCTAGGGGCAGGGGGTACGAGCAGTACTTC. This gives the protein CSARGRGYEQYF.

The V gene is TRBV6-5, the J gene TRBJ2-3; D may be TRBD2 (6 bases). The CDR3 totals 14 residues. The germline V gene encodes CDR1 MNHEY and CDR2 SVGAGI. Trimming left V 7 bases short and J 4 bases short, with 15 bases between. The DNA for the CDR3 is TGTGCCAGCACTCCTGCGGGGAAGGCAGATACGCAGTATTTT. Residues: CASTPAGKADTQYF.

The rearrangement joins TRBV5-6 to TRBJ2-5; no clear D gene. Germline values: CDR1 SGHDT, CDR2 YYEEEE. This CDR3 contains 14 residues. Trimming took off 2 bases at V and 4 bases at J, with 12 bases between the two ends. DNA for the CDR3: TGTGCCAGCAGCTTCTTACCCGGTAGAGAGACCCAGTACTTC. Encoded protein: CASSFLPGRETQYF. The entire variable domain, with the rest obtained from reference TRBV5-6 and TRBJ2-5, is as follows: DAGVTQSPTHLIKTRGQQVTLRCSPKSGHDTVSWYQQALGQGPQFIFQYYEEEERQRGNFPDRFSGHQFPNYSSELNVNALLLGDSALYLCASSFLPGRETQYFGPGTRLLVL.

The rearrangement joins TRBV13 to TRBJ1-2; 7 bases fit TRBD1. CDR3 length equals 15 residues. The V and J ends lost 5 bases and 4 bases, in that order; junction bases with no gene match: 10. Looked up from germline, CDR1 is PRHDT and CDR2 is FYEKMQ (reference sequence). CDR3 sequence (DNA): TGTGCCAGCAGCGCCAAACAGGGGATCTTCTATGGCTACACCTTC. Its translation: CASSAKQGIFYGYTF.

Details on this clonotype: One junction end disagrees with the germline gene, perhaps due to a read error. This chain connects TRBV5-1 to TRBJ1-6; TRBD1 might be the D (6 bases). The CDR3 has 13 amino acids. Germline lookup yields CDR1 SGHRS and CDR2 YFSETQ. Written as DNA, the CDR3 is TGCGCCCGCAGCTCCACAGGGCCTGTACCCCTCCACTTT. Translation gives CARSSTGPVPLHF.